The 16 T cell receptor beta chains given below trace back to one sample, sequenced in a study of blood T cells in healthy people across ages. With a J-beta primer mix and a sample-barcoded 5' primer, a second PCR ran roughly 6 to 12 cycles. TCRdb reprocessed the 5' RACE reads with MiXCR, giving one entry per CDR3 protein. The sample lists 1.5 million to 1.8 million distinct CDR3 sequences; 40% to 45% were seen once. Input material: blood. The receptors derive from a woman between 18 and 29 years old in good health.

This chain uses TRBV7-9 with TRBJ2-5; unclear D gene. This CDR3 has 11 amino acids. CDR1 and CDR2 (germline): SEHNR, FQNEAQ (reference sequence). Between the trimmed V and J ends, which lost 1 base and 9 bases, there was a span of 6 bases. CDR3 in DNA: TGTGCCAGCAGCTTAGGCTACTCCCAGTACTTC. Translated, it gives CASSLGYSQYF.

The CDR3 DNA reads as TGCAGTGTGAGAAGGGTCAATCAGCCCCAGCATTTT. This codes for CSVRRVNQPQHF. V gene TRBV20-1 combines with J gene TRBJ1-5; D unresolved. Between the trimmed V and J ends, which lost 7 bases and 3 bases, there was a span of 10 bases. The CDR3 runs 12 residues. From germline, CDR1 is DFQATT and CDR2 SNEGSKA (reference sequence).

The V call is TRBV7-9, the J call TRBJ2-7, with a possible D match to TRBD2 (5 bases). CDR3 size: 14 residues. Deletions cut 4 bases from V and 5 bases from J, with 15 bases between. The V gene's germline CDR1 is SEHNR and CDR2 FQNEAQ (reference sequence). CDR3 sequence: CASSSGSGVNEQYF. CDR3 nucleotides: TGTGCCAGCAGCTCCGGTTCCGGGGTTAACGAGCAGTACTTC.

This clonotype occurred many times. The CDR3 loop reads CAIKASGRTDTQYF. The CDR3 coding sequence is TGTGCCATCAAGGCTAGCGGCCGCACAGATACGCAGTATTTT. This chain links TRBV10-3 with TRBJ2-3, with 7 bases identical to TRBD2. The germline CDR1 and CDR2 sequences are ENHRY and SYGVKD. The CDR3 extends over 14 amino acids. V trimming: 7 bases; J trimming: 1 base; junction bases outside the gene matches: 5.

The J gene is TRBJ2-4, the V gene TRBV20-1; tentative D call: TRBD1 (5 bases). Judging by the DNA end, TRBJ2-7 fits better; the J call may be wrong. Germline V CDR1 and CDR2: DFQATT, SNEGSKA (reference sequence). The CDR3 totals 18 residues. CDR3 sequence (DNA): TGCAGTGCAGTAGTCCGCACAGGCGTCAAATCTATTACCTACGAGCAGTACTTC. Translated: CSAVVRTGVKSITYEQYF.

The chain carries TRBV3-1 and TRBJ2-1, with D possibly being TRBD1 (5 bases). V lost 0 bases to trimming and J lost 2 bases, with 11 bases between them. Germline-derived CDR1 and CDR2 are LGHDT and YNNKEL (reference sequence). The CDR3 is 16 residues long. This chain's CDR3 is CASSQEGPGTYNEQFF. DNA for the CDR3: TGTGCCAGCAGCCAAGAAGGCCCAGGGACCTACAATGAGCAGTTCTTC.

This clonotype was observed a few times. J is TRBJ1-5 and V is TRBV4-1; tentative D call: TRBD1 (6 bases). The CDR3 consists of 21 residues. V was cut by 0 bases and J by 3 bases, with 27 bases left in between. Germline V gene data show CDR1 as MGHRA and CDR2 as YSYEKL. For the CDR3, the DNA is TGCGCCAGCAGCCAAGATGGGGTGTTAAGCGACAGGTTCTCATACAATCAGCCCCAGCATTTT. This gives the protein CASSQDGVLSDRFSYNQPQHF.

This clonotype was seen more than once but under ten times. The rearrangement links TRBV20-1 to TRBJ2-1; 9 nucleotides align to TRBD2. In germline, CDR1 is DFQATT, CDR2 SNEGSKA (reference sequence). V lost 5 bases and J lost 0; bases outside the gene matches: 5. There are 15 residues in the CDR3. Written as DNA, the CDR3 is TGCAGTGCTGCCTCTAGCGGGATCTCCTACAATGAGCAGTTCTTC. Translating gives CSAASSGISYNEQFF.

This clonotype appeared a few times. V and J are TRBV6-2 or TRBV6-3 and TRBJ2-1; TRBD2 is a possible D gene (5 bases). The germline V gene encodes CDR1 MNHEY and CDR2 SVGEGT. With 6 bases removed from V and 4 bases from J, the gap between germline ends came to 10 bases. The CDR3 has 13 amino acids. The CDR3 is CASRVGGYNEQFF. DNA for the CDR3: TGTGCCAGCAGAGTGGGCGGGTACAATGAGCAGTTCTTC.

This chain joins TRBV4-3 and TRBJ2-5; TRBD1 is a possible D gene (6 bases). In germline, CDR1 is LGHNA, CDR2 YSLEER. The CDR3 covers 16 residues. With 0 bases removed from V and 5 bases from J, the gap between germline ends came to 16 bases. Written as DNA, the CDR3 is TGCGCCAGCAGCCAAGACCAGAAGCGGCAGGGGGAGACCCAGTACTTC. Translating gives CASSQDQKRQGETQYF.

The chain recombines TRBV20-1 with TRBJ1-2; D call uncertain. Germline CDR1 DFQATT, CDR2 SNEGSKA (reference sequence). The CDR3 contains 14 residues. V lost 5 bases and J lost 2, with 15 bases in between. CDR3: CSAFPYTSNYGYTF. The DNA for the CDR3 is TGCAGTGCTTTCCCTTACACCTCGAACTATGGCTACACCTTC.

This clonotype appeared a few times. The chain recombines TRBV10-2 with TRBJ2-5; maybe TRBD1 (5 bases). The CDR3 has 14 residues. CDR1 WSHSY and CDR2 SAAADI come from the germline V gene. V lost 2 bases and J lost 4, with 11 bases in between. The DNA of the CDR3 is TGCGCCAGCAGTGAGCCAGGGCGAGTAGAGACCCAGTACTTC. Translated, it gives CASSEPGRVETQYF.

The V gene is TRBV4-3, the J gene TRBJ2-1, with TRBD1 matching over 8 bases. The trim removed 5 bases at V and 7 bases at J, leaving 10 bases unmatched. This CDR3 comprises 15 residues. Per germline, CDR1 LGHNA and CDR2 YSLEER. CDR3 in DNA: TGCGCCAGCAGCTCGAGGACAGGGACTGGGAATGAGCAGTTCTTC. The encoded protein is CASSSRTGTGNEQFF.

Regarding this clonotype: A much more abundant neighbour one base away suggests this may be a read error. This rearrangement joins TRBV6-1 to TRBJ2-3, with TRBD2 matching 12 bases. The CDR3 has 16 amino acids. Germline V gives CDR1 MNHNS, CDR2 SASEGT. DNA of the CDR3: TGTGCCAGCAGTCACCAACTAGCGGGGGGAACAGCTACGCAGTATTTT. This sequence encodes CASSHQLAGGTATQYF.

The gene calls are TRBV30 and TRBJ1-6; 8 nucleotides agree with TRBD1. Germline CDR1 reads GTSNPN; CDR2 reads SVGIG (reference sequence). The CDR3 has 13 amino acids. Trimming took 4 bases from V and 7 from J; bases not matched to a gene: 3. CDR3: CAWKGQGNSPLHF. CDR3 DNA: TGTGCCTGGAAAGGACAGGGAAATTCACCCCTCCACTTT.

As for this clonotype: One end of the junction fails to match germline, which may point to a read error. The chain recombines TRBV12-3 or TRBV12-4 with TRBJ1-5; D gene ambiguous. This CDR3 is built from 13 residues. In DNA form, the CDR3 reads TGTGCCAGCAGTGTAGCTTCTATAGGTACCCAGCATTTT. Translation gives CASSVASIGTQHF.